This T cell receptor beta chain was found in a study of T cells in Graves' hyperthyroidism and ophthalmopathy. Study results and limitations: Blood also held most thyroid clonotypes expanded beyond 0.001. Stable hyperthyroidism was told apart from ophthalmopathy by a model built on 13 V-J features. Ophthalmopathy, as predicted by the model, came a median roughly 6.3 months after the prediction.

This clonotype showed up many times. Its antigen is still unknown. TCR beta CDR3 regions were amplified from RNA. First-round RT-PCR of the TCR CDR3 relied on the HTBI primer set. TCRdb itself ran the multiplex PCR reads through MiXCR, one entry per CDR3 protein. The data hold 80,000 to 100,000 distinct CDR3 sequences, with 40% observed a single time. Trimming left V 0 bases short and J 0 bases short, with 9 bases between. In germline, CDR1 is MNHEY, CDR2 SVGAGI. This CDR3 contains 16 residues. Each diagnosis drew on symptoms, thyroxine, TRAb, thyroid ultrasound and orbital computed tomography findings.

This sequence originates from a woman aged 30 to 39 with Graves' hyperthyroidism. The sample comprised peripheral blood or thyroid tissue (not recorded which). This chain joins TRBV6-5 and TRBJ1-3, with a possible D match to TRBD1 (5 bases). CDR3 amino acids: CASSYSPQGSGNTIYF. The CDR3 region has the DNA TGTGCCAGCAGTTACTCACCCCAGGGCTCTGGAAACACCATATATTTT.